The 17 T cell receptor beta chains in this list originate from one sample, sequenced in a study of blood T cell repertoires in COVID-19. Produced via immunoSEQ multiplex PCR; TCRdb's table is partial and in-frame only. This sample has 150,000 or so clones, with roughly 70% found just once. The sequenced sample consisted of peripheral blood. The source is a woman older than 75 with acute or convalescent COVID-19.

The V and J genes are TRBV28 and TRBJ2-1; TRBD2 agrees at 8 bases. After removal of 4 bases from V and 4 bases from J, the junction contained 12 bases not matched to a gene. This CDR3 is built from 17 residues. The germline V gene encodes CDR1 MDHEN and CDR2 SYDVKM. For the CDR3, the DNA is TGTGCCAGCAGTTCACCCCTGGCTAGCGGGTATTACAATGAGCAGTTCTTC. It specifies CASSSPLASGYYNEQFF.

The chain recombines TRBV4-3 with TRBJ1-1, with D possibly TRBD1 on 6 matching bases. Germline V CDR1 and CDR2: LGHNA, YSLEER. CDR3 length equals 15 residues. Trimming removed 2 bases at V and 5 bases at J, with 15 bases between. The CDR3 loop reads CASSQRAGVGTEAFF. The CDR3 DNA reads as TGCGCCAGCAGCCAACGTGCAGGGGTTGGTACTGAAGCTTTCTTT.

This clone appeared a few times. J is TRBJ2-7 and V is TRBV7-2; 7 nucleotides agree with TRBD2. J was trimmed by 6 bases and V by 1 base; bases with no gene match: 18. The CDR3 has 18 amino acids. Germline CDR1 and CDR2: SGHTA and FQGNSA. This chain's CDR3 is CASSLDVLAGPPRVEQYF. The CDR3 region has the DNA TGTGCCAGCAGCTTAGATGTATTAGCGGGTCCCCCTCGGGTCGAGCAGTACTTC.

This chain joins TRBV6-1 and TRBJ1-5, with a weak D call TRBD1 (6 bases). The CDR3 is 13 residues long. Trimming cost V 2 bases and J 6 bases, with 8 bases left between them. CDR1 is MNHNS, CDR2 SASEGT, per germline. CDR3 amino acids: CASSEQGSQPQHF. CDR3 in DNA: TGTGCCAGCAGTGAACAGGGGAGTCAGCCCCAGCATTTT.

Only a few counts were recorded for this clone. The V call is TRBV28, the J call TRBJ1-2; 8 nucleotides match TRBD1. The CDR3 length is 19 residues. After removal of 5 bases from V and 5 bases from J, the junction contained 22 bases not matched to a gene. In germline, CDR1 is MDHEN, CDR2 SYDVKM. CDR3 nucleotide sequence: TGTGCCAGCAGTCGGTATGACCACACGACCGGGACAGGAGGATATGGCTACACCTTC. This sequence encodes CASSRYDHTTGTGGYGYTF.

This chain connects TRBV5-1 to TRBJ1-1; D remains ambiguous. The CDR3 totals 13 residues. Trimming took off 1 base at V and 3 bases at J, with 7 bases between the two ends. Germline V gene lookup returns CDR1 SGHRS and CDR2 YFSETQ. CDR3 bases: TGCGCCAGCAGCTTGTCACAGTACACTGAAGCTTTCTTT. Translated: CASSLSQYTEAFF.

This clone appeared a single time. The chain recombines TRBV6-6 with TRBJ1-1; no definite D call. Trimming shortened V by 4 bases and J by 9 bases, and 12 bases separated the two germline ends. The germline gives CDR1 MNHNY, CDR2 SVGAGI (reference sequence). The length of the CDR3 is 12 residues. CDR3: CASSSSDLKAFF. As DNA, the CDR3 is TGTGCCAGCAGTTCTTCAGATTTAAAAGCTTTCTTT.

CDR3 nucleotides: TGTGCCAGCAGTGACGGGGACACACCCACAGATACGCAGTATTTT. It encodes CASSDGDTPTDTQYF. V is TRBV6-1 and J is TRBJ2-3, with a tentative D call TRBD1 (6 bases). V was trimmed by 3 bases and J by 2 bases, leaving 12 bases between them. The germline CDR1 and CDR2 sequences are MNHNS and SASEGT. CDR3 length: 15 residues.

J is TRBJ1-4 and V is TRBV9; 7 nucleotides line up with TRBD1. This CDR3 comprises 13 residues. Germline V gives CDR1 SGDLS, CDR2 YYNGEE. Trimming at V came to 5 bases and at J to 8 bases, leaving 6 bases not matched to a gene. CDR3 bases: TGTGCCAGCAGTACCACAGGGGACGAAAAACTGTTTTTT. Amino acids: CASSTTGDEKLFF. Full variable domain (missing parts from reference TRBV9 and TRBJ1-4): DSGVTQTPKHLITATGQRVTLRCSPRSGDLSVYWYQQSLDQGLQFLIQYYNGEERAKGNILERFSAQQFPDLHSELNLSSLELGDSALYFCASSTTGDEKLFFGSGTQLSVL.

CDR3 bases: TGTGCCAGCAGTTACAACAGGGCCAACTATGGCTACACCTTC. Its protein is CASSYNRANYGYTF. This chain connects TRBV6-6 to TRBJ1-2; D might be TRBD1 (6 bases). Germline V lookup: CDR1 MNHNY, CDR2 SVGAGI (reference sequence). Trimming pared 2 bases from V and 2 bases from J, leaving 9 bases between. The CDR3 loop spans 14 amino acids.

The chain recombines TRBV29-1 with TRBJ2-6; 10 nucleotides agree with TRBD1. Germline CDR1 is SQVTM and CDR2 is ANQGSEA. The CDR3 spans 15 residues. V was pared by 4 bases and J by 2 bases, with 2 bases of the junction left unmatched. Here the CDR3 DNA reads TGCAGCGTTGGACAGGGGGCAACTGGGGCCAACGTCCTGACTTTC. Its translation is CSVGQGATGANVLTF.

This chain uses TRBV6-6 with TRBJ1-2; D may be TRBD1 (5 bases). CDR3 size: 13 residues. V gave up 7 bases and J gave up 0 bases, with 9 bases separating them. Germline V gene data show CDR1 as MNHNY and CDR2 as SVGAGI (reference sequence). The CDR3 DNA sequence: TGTGCCAGCACCAGGGCGGCTAACTATGGCTACACCTTC. Amino acids: CASTRAANYGYTF.

This clone was recorded a few times. The CDR3 coding sequence is TGTGCCAGCAGCCCCTGGCCAGGGGACACTGAAGCTTTCTTT. This codes for CASSPWPGDTEAFF. The J gene is TRBJ1-1, the V gene TRBV5-6; possibly TRBD1 for D (6 bases). There are 14 residues in the CDR3. V lost 4 bases and J lost 3, with 13 bases in between. Germline V gene lookup returns CDR1 SGHDT and CDR2 YYEEEE.

The chain carries TRBV30 and TRBJ1-5, with 8 bases fitting TRBD1. Germline CDR1 GTSNPN, CDR2 SVGIG (reference sequence). V was pared by 0 bases and J by 5 bases, with 6 bases of the junction left unmatched. The CDR3 length is 15 residues. Here the CDR3 DNA reads TGTGCCTGGAGTGTACTGCAGGGGGCGCATCAGCCCCAGCATTTT. It specifies CAWSVLQGAHQPQHF.

The J gene is TRBJ2-1, the V gene TRBV20-1; weak D call: TRBD2 (5 bases). The CDR3 covers 11 residues. Germline V gene data show CDR1 as DFQATT and CDR2 as SNEGSKA (reference sequence). Trimming left V 4 bases short and J 9 bases short, with 10 bases between. The CDR3 DNA reads TGCAGTGCTACTAGAGGAGGTGAGCAGTTCTTC. Translation gives CSATRGGEQFF.

J is TRBJ2-7 and V is TRBV6-6; 8 bases line up with TRBD2. Unmatched junction bases numbered 6, after V lost 0 bases and J lost 2 bases. This CDR3 spans 16 amino acids. Germline lookup yields CDR1 MNHNY and CDR2 SVGAGI (reference sequence). The CDR3 DNA follows: TGTGCCAGCAGTTACTCCGGGCGGGGGGCGGCCTACGAGCAGTACTTC. It specifies CASSYSGRGAAYEQYF.

The CDR3 nucleotides are TGTGCCAGCTCACCATCGGGACAGGGGGACTACGAGCAGTACTTC. Protein: CASSPSGQGDYEQYF. V gene TRBV18 combines with J gene TRBJ2-7; 11 nucleotides line up with TRBD1. J was trimmed by 3 bases and V by 2 bases; bases with no gene match: 3. Germline V gene data show CDR1 as KGHSH and CDR2 as LQKENI. This CDR3 is 15 amino acids long.